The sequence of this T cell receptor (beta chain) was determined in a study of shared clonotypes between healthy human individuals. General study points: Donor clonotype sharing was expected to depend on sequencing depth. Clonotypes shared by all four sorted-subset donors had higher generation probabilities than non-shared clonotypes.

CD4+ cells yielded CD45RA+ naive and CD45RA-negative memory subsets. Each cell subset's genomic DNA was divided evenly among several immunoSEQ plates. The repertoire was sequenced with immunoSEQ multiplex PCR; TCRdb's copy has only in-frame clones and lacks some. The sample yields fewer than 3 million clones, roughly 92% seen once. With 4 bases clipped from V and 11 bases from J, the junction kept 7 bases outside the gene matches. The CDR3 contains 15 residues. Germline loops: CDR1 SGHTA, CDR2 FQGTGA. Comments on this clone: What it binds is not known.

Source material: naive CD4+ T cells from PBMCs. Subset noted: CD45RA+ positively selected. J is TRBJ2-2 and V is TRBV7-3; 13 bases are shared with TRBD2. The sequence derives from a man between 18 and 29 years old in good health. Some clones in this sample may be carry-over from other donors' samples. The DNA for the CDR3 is TGTGCCAGCAGCTCCCGGACTAGCGGGGGTCTAGAGCTGTTTTTT. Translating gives CASSSRTSGGLELFF.